Listed here are 32 T cell receptor beta chains from one sample, sequenced in a study of shared clonotypes between healthy human individuals. Measured with immunoSEQ multiplex PCR; TCRdb has only the in-frame clones, and not every one. The sample holds around 720,000 clones; 73% are singletons and the top ten take around 2%. Sequenced: memory CD4+ T cells sorted from blood. The subset here: CD45RA-negative fraction. These receptors were collected from a woman in her 30s in good health.

The V and J genes are TRBV2 and TRBJ2-2, with D maybe TRBD1 (5 bases). CDR3 length: 13 residues. Germline-derived CDR1 and CDR2 are SNHLY and FYNNEI. Between the trimmed V and J ends, which lost 7 bases and 6 bases, there was a span of 12 bases. The CDR3 bases are TGTGCCAGCAAGGGGATCCTCGCCGGGGAGCTGTTTTTT. This encodes CASKGILAGELFF.

The chain uses TRBV7-2 and TRBJ2-1; 10 positions match TRBD2. J was trimmed by 6 bases and V by 3 bases; bases with no gene match: 8. Germline V gene data show CDR1 as SGHTA and CDR2 as FQGNSA. This CDR3 is built from 16 residues. The CDR3: CASSFQGGLARNEQFF. As DNA, the CDR3 is TGTGCCAGCAGCTTCCAGGGGGGACTAGCGCGCAATGAGCAGTTCTTC. The variable domain in full, with the rest retrieved from reference TRBV7-2 and TRBJ2-1, is GAGVSQSPSNKVTEKGKDVELRCDPISGHTALYWYRQSLGQGLEFLIYFQGNSAPDKSGLPSDRFSAERTGGSVSTLTIQRTQQEDSAVYLCASSFQGGLARNEQFFGPGTRLTVL.

The genes are TRBV10-3 and TRBJ2-1, with TRBD1 identical over 12 bases. The germline V gene encodes CDR1 ENHRY and CDR2 SYGVKD. Germline trimming cut 4 bases from V and 5 bases from J; bases unmatched to any gene: 3. CDR3 size: 15 residues. The CDR3 loop reads CAISGGQGANNEQFF. The CDR3 coding sequence is TGTGCCATCAGTGGGGGACAGGGGGCAAACAATGAGCAGTTCTTC.

There are many counts of this clone. Other nucleotide sequences from this sample produce the same CDR3. V and J are TRBV5-1 and TRBJ2-2; 11 bases map to TRBD1. CDR1 SGHRS and CDR2 YFSETQ come from the germline V gene. The CDR3 covers 15 residues. The junction had 2 bases not matched to a gene; V was cut back by 3 bases and J by 4 bases. CDR3 sequence reads: CASSSGTGGTGELFF. As DNA, the CDR3 is TGCGCCAGCAGCTCCGGGACAGGGGGCACCGGGGAGCTGTTTTTT. Full variable domain (outside the CDR3, taken from reference TRBV5-1 and TRBJ2-2): KAGVTQTPRYLIKTRGQQVTLSCSPISGHRSVSWYQQTPGQGLQFLFEYFSETQRNKGNFPGRFSGRQFSNSRSEMNVSTLELGDSALYLCASSSGTGGTGELFFGEGSRLTVL.

This clone was recorded only once. The chain joins TRBV7-8 to TRBJ2-2; D possibly corresponds to TRBD2 (6 bases). CDR3 length: 17 residues. The V and J ends lost 10 bases and 2 bases respectively, with 23 bases between them. Germline values: CDR1 SGHVS, CDR2 FQNEAQ. In DNA, the CDR3 is TGTGCCACAACTCCAAGCCGTTGGACTAAAAACACCGGGGAGCTGTTTTTT. It encodes CATTPSRWTKNTGELFF.

This rearrangement joins TRBV4-1 to TRBJ2-1; 7 nucleotides line up with TRBD2. CDR1 and CDR2 from the germline V gene are MGHRA and YSYEKL. Trimming removed 0 bases from V and 8 bases from J; junction bases left unmatched: 10. The CDR3 extends over 16 amino acids. The CDR3 DNA follows: TGCGCCAGCAGCCAAGATCTGACTAGCCTAGACCATGAGCAGTTCTTC. Encoded protein: CASSQDLTSLDHEQFF.

This chain links TRBV7-3 with TRBJ1-3; D possibly corresponds to TRBD1 (6 bases). With 5 bases removed from V and 1 base from J, the gap between germline ends came to 12 bases. Germline V lookup: CDR1 SGHTA, CDR2 FQGTGA. The CDR3 has 15 amino acids. CDR3 sequence (DNA): TGTGCCAGCAGCGAACAGGGTCCTTCTGGAAACACCATATATTTT. The encoded protein is CASSEQGPSGNTIYF.

This rearrangement joins TRBV5-6 to TRBJ2-6; no reliable D call. The V gene's germline CDR1 is SGHDT and CDR2 YYEEEE. This CDR3 has 14 residues. V gave up 2 bases and J gave up 2 bases, with 5 bases separating them. The CDR3 DNA follows: TGTGCCAGCAGCTTAGGTACTGGGGCCAACGTCCTGACTTTC. Translated: CASSLGTGANVLTF.

The CDR3 loop reads CASSLPGQVLTF. The CDR3 bases are TGTGCCAGCAGTTTACCAGGACAGGTTTTGACCTTC. V and J are TRBV28 and TRBJ1-2; 7 bases are a match to TRBD1. The V gene end was trimmed by 2 bases and the J gene end by 14 bases; junction bases not matched to a gene: 8. CDR3 length: 12 amino acids. From germline, CDR1 is MDHEN and CDR2 SYDVKM.

This chain joins TRBV10-3 and TRBJ2-7; D perhaps matches TRBD1 (5 bases). V lost 6 bases to trimming and J lost 6 bases, with 12 bases between them. The V gene's germline CDR1 is ENHRY and CDR2 SYGVKD. The length of the CDR3 is 12 residues. DNA for the CDR3: TGTGCCATCAGCCCCCCGCAGGGCGAGCAGTACTTC. Residues: CAISPPQGEQYF.

The chain recombines TRBV5-4 with TRBJ2-5, with D possibly being TRBD2 (6 bases). This CDR3 spans 16 amino acids. Trimming stripped 0 bases from V and 2 bases from J, with 14 bases between. Germline CDR1 SGHNT, CDR2 YYREEE (reference sequence). The CDR3 is CASSLAPGSGQETQYF. The CDR3, as DNA: TGTGCCAGCAGCTTGGCACCTGGTAGCGGACAAGAGACCCAGTACTTC. The whole variable domain, remainder taken from reference TRBV5-4 and TRBJ2-5, is ETGVTQSPTHLIKTRGQQVTLRCSSQSGHNTVSWYQQALGQGPQFIFQYYREEENGRGNFPPRFSGLQFPNYSSELNVNALELDDSALYLCASSLAPGSGQETQYFGPGTRLLVL.

This clone was found once. The V and J genes are TRBV28 and TRBJ1-1; perhaps TRBD1 as D (5 bases). The CDR3 length is 13 residues. V lost 9 bases, J lost 4 bases, and 15 bases lay in between. CDR1 MDHEN and CDR2 SYDVKM come from the germline V gene. CDR3 sequence: CASINGAGTEAFF. DNA of the CDR3: TGTGCCAGTATCAACGGGGCCGGCACTGAAGCTTTCTTT.

V and J are TRBV11-1 and TRBJ2-5; D assignment may be TRBD1 or TRBD2 (5 bases each). V lost 6 bases and J lost 11, with 19 bases in between. The CDR3 contains 13 residues. From germline, CDR1 is SGHAT and CDR2 FQDESV (reference sequence). The DNA of the CDR3 is TGTGCCAGCAGATACTCCGGGACGTCCCAACAGTACTTC. This sequence encodes CASRYSGTSQQYF.

The chain joins TRBV7-8 to TRBJ1-2; D remains unclear. The V end was cut by 5 bases, the J end by 0 bases, with 13 bases between. Germline V gene data show CDR1 as SGHVS and CDR2 as FQNEAQ. CDR3 length: 15 amino acids. In DNA form, the CDR3 reads TGTGCCAGCAGCCCCCCCCCGGGCCCTAACTATGGCTACACCTTC. Translating it yields CASSPPPGPNYGYTF.

CDR3 sequence (DNA): TGTGCCAGCAGCTTACACCGGGACACAGGATCTGGGGCCAACGTCCTGACTTTC. Encoded protein: CASSLHRDTGSGANVLTF. The rearrangement uses TRBV7-2 and TRBJ2-6; weak D call: TRBD1 (6 bases). Trimming took off 2 bases at V and 1 base at J, with 15 bases between the two ends. Looked up from germline, CDR1 is SGHTA and CDR2 is FQGNSA. CDR3 size: 18 residues.

This clone was observed at least ten times. Within the sample, other DNA sequences also encode this same CDR3. This chain uses TRBV5-1 with TRBJ2-5; D is ambiguous. The germline V gene has CDR1 SGHRS and CDR2 YFSETQ. This CDR3 has 12 residues. V was clipped by 0 bases and J by 5 bases, with 5 bases between them. The DNA of the CDR3 is TGCGCCAGCAGCTTGGATGGGGAGACCCAGTACTTC. It yields the protein CASSLDGETQYF.

The rearrangement links TRBV2 to TRBJ2-7; 10 nucleotides line up with TRBD1. The CDR3 contains 14 residues. The V gene end was trimmed by 4 bases and the J gene end by 3 bases; junction bases not matched to a gene: 3. Germline-derived CDR1 and CDR2 are SNHLY and FYNNEI. The CDR3: CASSGDRGHYEQYF. In DNA, the CDR3 is TGTGCCAGCAGTGGGGACAGGGGACACTACGAGCAGTACTTC.

The CDR3 reads CASSLARLALGEQFF. As DNA, the CDR3 is TGTGCCAGCAGCTTGGCTAGACTAGCTCTAGGTGAGCAGTTCTTC. This chain joins TRBV11-2 and TRBJ2-1; 7 bases are a match to TRBD2. V shed 3 bases, J shed 9 bases, and the junction held 11 bases outside the gene matches. This CDR3 region has 15 residues. The V gene's germline CDR1 is SGHAT and CDR2 FQNNGV.

The V and J genes are TRBV11-1 and TRBJ2-3; 9 nucleotides align to TRBD2. This CDR3 is built from 16 residues. Unmatched junction bases numbered 11, after V lost 2 bases and J lost 8 bases. Germline CDR1 is SGHAT and CDR2 is FQDESV (reference sequence). CDR3 amino acids: CASSLWSGRYGGTQYF. The DNA for the CDR3 is TGTGCCAGCAGCTTATGGAGCGGGAGGTACGGGGGTACGCAGTATTTT.

V gene TRBV7-2 combines with J gene TRBJ2-1; D possibly corresponds to TRBD1 (5 bases). Germline CDR1 and CDR2: SGHTA and FQGNSA. V lost 4 bases and J 3 bases, leaving 16 bases between the germline ends. This CDR3 is built from 16 residues. The CDR3 sequence is CASSSRQGPNYNEQFF. The CDR3 DNA reads as TGTGCCAGCAGCTCTCGTCAGGGCCCAAACTACAATGAGCAGTTCTTC.

The V call is TRBV19, the J call TRBJ1-1; D is possibly TRBD1 (6 bases). Germline CDR1 and CDR2: LNHDA and SQIVND (reference sequence). This CDR3 comprises 14 residues. The V gene lost 5 bases and the J gene lost 10 bases, with 20 bases spanning the gap. CDR3: CASSYRESKRGAFF. DNA for the CDR3: TGTGCCAGTAGTTACAGGGAGTCAAAGCGCGGAGCTTTCTTT.

V usage is TRBV7-9 and J usage is TRBJ1-2; 7 positions agree with TRBD1. The CDR3 covers 16 residues. The V gene's germline CDR1 is SEHNR and CDR2 FQNEAQ (reference sequence). The trim removed 1 base at V and 6 bases at J, leaving 11 bases unmatched. Written as DNA, the CDR3 is TGTGCCAGCAGCTTAGGCCGGGACAGACCCCGCGATGGCTACACCTTC. The encoded protein is CASSLGRDRPRDGYTF. Together with reference TRBV7-9 and TRBJ1-2, the CDR3 gives the full variable domain: DTGVSQNPRHKITKRGQNVTFRCDPISEHNRLYWYRQTLGQGPEFLTYFQNEAQLEKSRLLSDRFSAERPKGSFSTLEIQRTEQGDSAMYLCASSLGRDRPRDGYTFGSGTRLTVV.

This clone occurred once. The V and J genes are TRBV29-1 and TRBJ1-4; D call uncertain. Trimming left V 6 bases short and J 6 bases short, with 14 bases between. CDR3 length: 13 residues. Germline values: CDR1 SQVTM, CDR2 ANQGSEA. The CDR3 region has the DNA TGCAGCGTGCAAGGGTGGTCGTATGAAAAACTGTTTTTT. Translation: CSVQGWSYEKLFF.

This clone was observed a handful of times. The chain is built from TRBV28 and TRBJ1-1; tentative D call: TRBD1 (5 bases). The germline V gene has CDR1 MDHEN and CDR2 SYDVKM. This CDR3 has 14 residues. The V end was cut by 7 bases, the J end by 7 bases, with 19 bases between. For the CDR3, the DNA is TGTGCCAGCATTGGTGTGGGGGGTCATATTGAAGCTTTCTTT. Translating it yields CASIGVGGHIEAFF. Full variable domain (missing parts from reference TRBV28 and TRBJ1-1): DVKVTQSSRYLVKRTGEKVFLECVQDMDHENMFWYRQDPGLGLRLIYFSYDVKMKEKGDIPEGYSVSREKKERFSLILESASTNQTSMYLCASIGVGGHIEAFFGQGTRLTVV.

The chain carries TRBV30 and TRBJ1-1, with D hard to call. The germline CDR1 and CDR2 sequences are GTSNPN and SVGIG (reference sequence). Trimming left V 0 bases short and J 6 bases short, with 8 bases between. The CDR3 has 12 residues. CDR3 residues: CAWSVLSAEAFF. The CDR3 DNA reads TGTGCCTGGAGTGTACTCTCTGCTGAAGCTTTCTTT.

The chain links TRBV7-9 to TRBJ1-4; 7 bases are shared with TRBD1. Trimming cost V 5 bases and J 10 bases; bases outside gene matches: 10. Looked up from germline, CDR1 is SEHNR and CDR2 is FQNEAQ (reference sequence). The CDR3 is 14 amino acids. The CDR3: CASSDSGQTPKLFF. The CDR3 nucleotides are TGTGCCAGCAGCGACTCGGGACAGACGCCAAAACTGTTTTTT. Based on the CDR3 plus reference TRBV7-9 and TRBJ1-4, the full variable domain is DTGVSQNPRHKITKRGQNVTFRCDPISEHNRLYWYRQTLGQGPEFLTYFQNEAQLEKSRLLSDRFSAERPKGSFSTLEIQRTEQGDSAMYLCASSDSGQTPKLFFGSGTQLSVL.

The chain is built from TRBV15 and TRBJ2-4; D is unclear. CDR1 LNHNV and CDR2 YYDKDF come from the germline V gene (reference sequence). The CDR3 totals 13 residues. Trimming took off 2 bases at V and 6 bases at J, with 8 bases between the two ends. The DNA of the CDR3 is TGTGCCACCAGCAGATCACCCCCAAACATTCAGTACTTC. Translating it yields CATSRSPPNIQYF. The full variable domain, with the rest looked up from reference TRBV15 and TRBJ2-4, is DAMVIQNPRYQVTQFGKPVTLSCSQTLNHNVMYWYQQKSSQAPKLLFHYYDKDFNNEADTPDNFQSRRPNTSFCFLDIRSPGLGDTAMYLCATSRSPPNIQYFGAGTRLSVL.

The chain employs TRBV7-6 and TRBJ2-5; the D call may be TRBD1 or TRBD2 (5 bases each). The CDR3 runs to 15 residues. The germline V and J ends were trimmed by 2 bases and 1 base, with 11 bases remaining between them. Germline V lookup: CDR1 SGHVS, CDR2 FNYEAQ. CDR3: CASSLNSGTQETQYF. The CDR3 bases are TGTGCCAGCAGCTTAAACTCCGGGACCCAAGAGACCCAGTACTTC.

The rearrangement joins TRBV7-3 to TRBJ2-3; possibly TRBD2 for D (5 bases). Per germline, CDR1 SGHTA and CDR2 FQGTGA. V lost 5 bases, J lost 5 bases, and 8 bases lay in between. The CDR3 is 12 amino acids. The CDR3 reads CASSESGDTQYF. CDR3 bases: TGTGCCAGCAGCGAGAGCGGAGATACGCAGTATTTT.

This clone was detected once. The chain recombines TRBV9 with TRBJ2-1; 15 bases are shared with TRBD2. Germline V lookup: CDR1 SGDLS, CDR2 YYNGEE. This CDR3 contains 16 residues. V lost 0 bases, J lost 10 bases, and 5 bases stayed unmatched. The CDR3 nucleotides read TGTGCCAGCAGCGTAGGGACTAGCGGGAGGGCCGGGGAGCAGTTCTTC. Residues: CASSVGTSGRAGEQFF.

This clone was recorded once. The genes are TRBV13 and TRBJ2-7; D may be TRBD2 (7 bases). Trimming pared 6 bases from V and 5 bases from J, leaving 17 bases between. Per the germline V gene, CDR1 is PRHDT and CDR2 is FYEKMQ (reference sequence). This CDR3 has 14 residues. The CDR3 sequence: CASRQGGGRHEQYF. DNA for the CDR3: TGTGCCAGCAGGCAGGGAGGGGGTCGGCACGAGCAGTACTTC.

The chain is built from TRBV5-6 and TRBJ1-2; D not resolved. V lost 4 bases, J lost 4 bases, and 14 bases lay in between. In germline, CDR1 is SGHDT, CDR2 YYEEEE. The CDR3 consists of 14 residues. The CDR3 DNA is TGTGCCAGCAGCCAGGTGGCGTCCTTCTATGGCTACACCTTC. The encoded protein is CASSQVASFYGYTF.